This T cell receptor beta chain was recovered during a study of cytomegalovirus exposure and HLA in healthy donors (dated by TCRdb to about 2017). Study-level background: According to an earlier analysis of 587 of the donors, about 179 million T cells yielded approximately 120 million unique TCR beta sequences and approximately 300 Gb of sequence data. An early release that covered about 640 HLA-typed donors contained approximately 300 gigabases of sequencing data and tens of millions of unique TCR sequences. Among the roughly 370 genotyped donors, around 81% belonged to the genetic ancestry cluster associated with self-reported Caucasian donors. The study aimed to test whether signatures of past pathogen exposure could be identified by cataloging public T cell receptors. The study used immunosequencing to profile the T cell repertoires of under 700 subjects and linked those repertoires to cytomegalovirus serostatus. Besides the first cohort of 666 subjects, a separate validation cohort made up of over 100 different subjects was used. High-throughput TCR immunosequencing, statistical association of individual TCRs with disease status, and machine learning were combined to predict cytomegalovirus infection status. A later analysis re-examined previously published TCR beta repertoires from 610 or so donors and added high-resolution HLA genotyping to investigate patterns of TCR occurrence. The later analysis used no new phenotypic data to find candidate immune exposures, relying instead on TCR beta sequences and their occurrence across donors. An earlier analysis of fewer than 750 of the donors used high-throughput TCR beta sequencing to judge whether each TCR beta V gene segment behaved as functional or pseudogenic. Alongside the repertoire data, information on donor age, sex, ethnicity and CMV serostatus was compiled. Genome-wide SNP genotypes for about 60% of the roughly 670 donors were used in a later genetic analysis, which treated that subset as a discovery cohort. All discovery cohort repertoires had been generated on a single sequencing platform. Both class I and class II loci were covered by HLA typing, at four-digit resolution. The number of donors typed differed by locus, with roughly 629-640 for A, B, C, DRB1 and DQB1, approximately 500 for DQA1, approximately 570 for DPA1, and 400 to 490 for DPB1. About five DR-DQ haplotypes were treated as single units for association and clustering because of strong linkage in the cohort. Across around 400 genotyped donors of the cohort, an average of about 240,000 unique TCR beta nucleotide sequences per donor were sequenced, and roughly a sixth of those sequences were non-productive.

Findings and caveats that apply to the study as a whole: A total of fewer than 200 TCR beta chains were listed by the study as associated with cytomegalovirus. The authors suggested that the approach could potentially be generalized to other disease states and immunological phenotypes. In vitro tests confirmed that a few of the cytomegalovirus-associated TCR beta chains recognize cytomegalovirus antigens. Several of the top co-occurrence clusters appeared to be linked to parvovirus B19, influenza, CMV and Epstein-Barr virus, according to a later analysis. A cluster of highly shared sequence variants was judged likely to represent a technical artifact of the sequencing pipeline. Most TCR sequences were seen in very few donors, while some public TCRs were found in many individuals. About 17 rarely observed V segments, including chromosome 9 orphons, were excluded from the earlier analysis of about 610 of the donors because counts were too low. Only TCR beta chains were sequenced in this cohort, and the absence of alpha or paired-chain data limited detectable features. The only immune exposure information available for the cohort was CMV serostatus. A later analysis found that TCR association rates varied across HLA loci, with DRB1 alleles showing the most associated TCRs and HLA-C alleles the fewest. Correlated functional status among segregating V segments might be attributable to linkage disequilibrium, but an unknown experimental factor could not be ruled out. In both the original and validation cohorts, the classifier was reported to diagnose cytomegalovirus status with high specificity and sensitivity. A further reported finding was that TCR beta sequences accurately predicted the HLA-A and HLA-B alleles for most subjects in the first cohort. The presence/absence analyses assumed that sequencing depth was roughly uniform across donors, and that assumption may not be true. In a later analysis, most CMV-associated TCR beta chains were found to appear HLA-restricted, with HLA associations seemingly driven largely by CMV exposure. In a later analysis, HLA-associated TCR beta chains were found to be more clonally expanded and to have lower generation probabilities than equally common non-associated chains. Compared with the roughly 720-donor mean, donors in an Asian-associated ancestry cluster had fewer N-insertions in productive TCRs, according to a later genetic analysis. A later genetic analysis associated a missense DCLRE1C variant with V-gene and J-gene trimming of TCR beta chains, and an independent cohort replicated the association. A later analysis associated about 18,000 TCR beta sequences with specific HLA alleles at a false discovery rate of 0.05. Assigning TCR associations to individual alleles was difficult when HLA alleles, especially DR and DQ, strongly co-occurred. Because some donors lacked HLA typing at each locus, the association tests relied only on the typed subset. In an earlier analysis of some 500 of the donors, most TCR beta V segments were observed in productive rearrangements about 90% or about 30% of the time, broadly matching IMGT annotations.

To prepare the library, the immunoSEQ multiplex PCR assay was applied. For the multiplex PCR, a mixture combining 60 forward primers for TCR Vbeta segments and 13 reverse primers for TCR Jbeta segments was used. The CDR3 region of rearranged TCR beta genes was amplified from genomic DNA with a multiplex PCR assay. On the Illumina HiSeq System, the amplified TCR beta libraries were sequenced as 87-base-pair reads. Concerning the study's data processing: In a later analysis, some 80 million unique TCR beta chains were counted across the 500 to 700 repertoires, and roughly 10 million of these chains were shared by at least two donors. A nearest-neighbor algorithm error-corrected the raw reads and collapsed the reads into unique sequences, merging closely related sequences to remove PCR and sequencing errors. Alignment of CDR3 sequences to IMGT reference sequences was used to assign V, D and J gene segments. For a sequence to be retained, a match of at least six nucleotides to both a V gene segment and a J gene segment was required. Rearrangements were classified as productive when the CDR3 lacked stop codons and remained in frame with V and J, and all other rearrangements were classified as non-productive. Following IMGT convention, CDR3 was defined as the stretch from the second conserved V-encoded cysteine to the conserved J-encoded phenylalanine. Sequences without an unambiguous match to a single V gene segment were excluded from the earlier analysis of almost 600 of the donors. In an earlier analysis of 450 to 700 of the donors, V segments were called functional above 56.7% productive rearrangements and were called segregating when the between-donor standard deviation exceeded 5%. A statistical classification framework was built for diagnosing cytomegalovirus status from the catalog of TCR beta chain sequences. In a later analysis, TCR nucleotide sequences were compared against IMGT/GENE-DB human TR gene sequences so that V and J genes could be assigned. The TCRdist pipeline was used in a later analysis to assign CDR3 sequences and most-parsimonious VDJ recombination scenarios. In a later analysis, each TCR beta chain was defined by its CDR3 amino acid sequence together with its V-gene family, and reads without a unique V-gene family were excluded. In a later analysis, some 600 highly shared, low-generation-probability nucleotide sequences were removed to address suspected cross-contamination and a sequencing artifact. A later analysis calculated a clonal expansion index for each public chain from normalized within-repertoire ranks of inferred template counts. In a later analysis, generation probabilities were computed with a VDJ recombination model fitted to out-of-frame rearrangements, and the resulting probabilities were checked against IGoR. In a later analysis, TCR-TCR, TCR-HLA and TCR-CMV co-occurrence was scored with hypergeometric tests, and a repertoire-size bias correction was applied to TCR pairs. False discovery rates were estimated in a later analysis by permuting HLA or CMV assignments 20 times. In a later analysis, co-occurring TCRs were grouped with DBSCAN, and TCRdist sequence similarity was added when clustering was performed within HLA-allele-positive subsets. Repertoires with fewer than 30,000 or more than 120,000 public chains, plus five repertoires with anomalous nucleotide sharing, were excluded from co-occurrence clustering. TCRdb took over this immuneACCESS table, retaining in-frame rearrangements with V and J assigned. Such tables are incomplete; in checked studies, under half of the missing clones stem from an unresolved V gene, and the remainder is unexplained. V, J and clone size are taken as reported in that table, and D and trimming were inferred from the DNA itself. This sample lists under 130,000 clones; almost 70% were detected once. Together, the top ten hold roughly 3.2% of the sample.

In total, approximately 690 healthy bone marrow donors made up the cohort. All cohort members were sampled while nominally healthy, although unrecorded immune exposures were likely present. The donor tested CMV seronegative and was one of the 352 seronegative cohort members. Each donor provided a peripheral blood sample, and peripheral blood mononuclear cells were used for TCR beta sequencing. Genomic DNA was extracted from the blood cell samples with the Qiagen DNeasy Blood Extraction Kit. Comment on this clone: Its antigen remains unidentified. Base-call qualities are not available, and no considerably larger clone is one nucleotide away.

This sequence was found in a man between 25 and 39 years old in good health and CMV-seronegative. What was sequenced was PBMCs.

The nucleotides are TGTGCCAGTCAACAGGGGGCGACCACCGGGGAGCTGTTTTTT. This encodes CASQQGATTGELFF. This sequence uses TRBV19 and TRBJ2-2; 9 central nucleotides agree with TRBD1. The CDR3 goes from the cysteine to the phenylalanine over 14 residues. Of all the DNA, just the CDR3 is kept, 42 bases in frame from base 1. CDR1 LNHDA and CDR2 SQIVND were looked up in the germline V gene (reference sequence). V lost 8 bases and J lost 4 bases, and the count of bases not matched to a germline gene is 5.